This TCR beta chain derives from a study of blood T cell repertoires in COVID-19. The ends lost 6 bases at V and 1 base at J; junction bases unmatched: 10. The CDR3 is 16 residues long. Germline V gives CDR1 KGHDR, CDR2 SFDVKD. Residents of about two dozen US areas, aged about 18 to 89 years, made up the participants. Membership in each cohort depended on participant-reported clinical history. Profiled with immunoSEQ multiplex PCR; TCRdb holds only in-frame clones, not every one. The sample shows 250,000 to 350,000 clones, 85% to 90% of them seen only once. The chain combines TRBV24-1 with TRBJ1-1, with 7 positions matching TRBD1. Sequences were obtained from PBMCs or T cells enriched from blood (not recorded which). The TCR comes from a young woman with acute COVID-19. The CDR3 sequence: CATSSRQGKGNTEAFF. The CDR3 DNA reads as TGTGCCACCAGTTCTCGACAGGGAAAGGGGAACACTGAAGCTTTCTTT.